A selection of T cell receptor beta chains follows, all from one sample in a study of vaccination and CD4 T cells after COVID-19. Antigens of these TCRs are unknown. One entry per CDR3 protein, called by TCRdb with MiXCR from the PCR reads. The data contain some 4,500 distinct CDR3 sequences, about a fifth of them singletons. Sequencing was performed on CD4+ T cells from blood, cultured in vitro, taken after SARS-CoV-2 vaccination. The receptors come from a human donor who had recovered from COVID-19. Each CDR3 is given without its conserved first and last residue. Not all rows give a size; the values are once, few, many and, for expanded clones, a class.

v_call	clone_size	cdr3_aa
TRBV6-1	-	ASSTRTGGASEAF
TRBV6-1	-	ASTRRTDAF
TRBV4-1	-	ASSQVNLVSTDTQY
TRBV5-5	-	ASSLGGQGHQPQH
TRBV2	-	ASLGWTGELF
TRBV10-2	-	ASRRGLQGIGGYT
TRBV7-2	medium-sized	ASSVTGSSYEQY
TRBV18	-	ASSPSTGGRGYEQY
TRBV19	-	ASSAGHPSFYGYT
TRBV5-4	few	ASSLIGVGGYT
TRBV20-1	-	SAREAKGASGELF
TRBV20-1	medium-sized	SAREIRAGELF
TRBV7-2	medium-sized	ASSLENLSGYNEQF
TRBV2	-	ASSGPGGQGTQY
TRBV6-2/TRBV6-3	few	ASRRGGATSQETQY
TRBV5-1	-	ASSLRVGQETQY
TRBV11-3	medium-sized	ASSWRPGETQY
TRBV2	-	ASSEEDPNTQY
TRBV6-1	large	ASGPGQGAGGYT
TRBV6-1	-	ASNPWQGPRPNTEAF
TRBV18	few	ASSPLRGVGYGYT
TRBV7-2	-	ASSEGLGVDVTKTNYGYT
TRBV9	once	ASSVDHGQGGIRTQH
TRBV4-1	-	ASSQAGQGRSYGYT
TRBV20-1	-	SARVGSSGNTIY
TRBV25-1	-	ASSQPKTGLPYEQY
TRBV21-1	few	ASSKDRGNYGYT
TRBV4-2	once	ASSHTFGLAMYEQY
TRBV12-3/TRBV12-4	-	ASSPQGQLSNEQF
TRBV19	-	ANTPGTAYNEQF
TRBV5-1	-	ASSLPGLAGSKRETQY
TRBV6-2/TRBV6-3	-	ASSYSGQGSLH
TRBV6-5	few	ASSYQPAF
TRBV20-1	medium-sized	SARAGLDIPDTQY
TRBV7-9	medium-sized	ASSPIDRGPQPQH
TRBV7-8	medium-sized	ASSLTRDYGDEQY
TRBV20-1	medium-sized	SATPGDRGNQPQH
TRBV27	medium-sized	ASRTAGWSYNSPLH
TRBV6-1	few	ASSVLPDTQY
TRBV5-1	-	ASSLAGDYGYT
TRBV20-1	-	SAREWGQGALRGTEAF
TRBV6-1	-	ASSADKAPYGYT
TRBV6-1	medium-sized	ASSEAGRSNQPQH
TRBV6-1	many	ASSEEFGQLSNQPQH
TRBV11-3	few	ASSLENSGANVLT
TRBV21-1	-	ASSKVRAPSTDTQY
TRBV20-1	-	SARGLEGNTIY
TRBV27	few	ASRTRSSNSPLH
TRBV10-3	-	AIKNVNEQF
TRBV6-5	-	ASSSGQGLLTGELF
TRBV27	-	ASRGGSWAYNYGYT
TRBV5-4	few	ASSLGGGQGYQPQH
TRBV28	-	ASSQGFNYGYT
TRBV6-4	few	ASSDSGETDTQY
TRBV19	-	ASMSERTVNQPQH
TRBV11-1	many	ASSSRERGGQETQY
TRBV19	many	ASSSGTAKYEQY
TRBV20-1	medium-sized	SARVPSSGNEQF
TRBV2	-	ASQGYGYTGELF